A selection of T cell receptor beta chains follows, all from one sample in a study of blood T cell repertoires in COVID-19. Sequencing was performed with immunoSEQ multiplex PCR; in TCRdb, only in-frame clones are kept and a portion is missing. The table has over 200,000 clones, over 70% seen once. The sequenced material came from peripheral blood. The source is a man aged 40-55 years with acute or convalescent COVID-19. CDR3s include the opening cysteine and the closing phenylalanine or tryptophan. The order of the fields is CDR3 length, clone size, V gene, J gene, D gene, CDR3 protein, CDR3 DNA. The D gene is left open where the match is weak. The listing skips clone size in some rows; elsewhere it reads once, few, many or a size class.

>14|-|TRBV18|TRBJ2-1|TRBD2
CASSLAGGPNEQFF
TGTGCCAGCTCTCTAGCGGGAGGTCCCAATGAGCAGTTCTTC
>13|-|TRBV10-1|TRBJ1-2|-
CASSETGPYGYTF
TGCGCCAGCAGTGAGACAGGGCCATATGGCTACACCTTC
>15|-|TRBV19|TRBJ2-1|-
CASSMTGTQYNEQFF
TGTGCCAGTAGTATGACGGGAACCCAATACAATGAGCAGTTCTTC
>12|once|TRBV28|TRBJ2-1|TRBD2
CAILATDNEQFF
TGTGCCATACTAGCGACCGACAATGAGCAGTTCTTC
>13|-|TRBV29-1|TRBJ2-1|-
CSVNGERYNEQFF
TGCAGCGTTAACGGCGAGCGGTACAATGAGCAGTTCTTC
>14|-|TRBV5-1|TRBJ1-2|-
CASSLVAGNYGYTF
TGCGCCAGCAGCTTGGTCGCAGGGAACTATGGCTACACCTTC
>14|-|TRBV5-1|TRBJ1-4|TRBD1
CASSSGTGSGKLFF
TGCGCCAGCAGCTCCGGGACAGGGTCCGGAAAACTGTTTTTT
>12|-|TRBV29-1|TRBJ1-5|-
CSVWERGQPQHF
TGCAGCGTGTGGGAGAGAGGGCAGCCCCAGCATTTT
>15|-|TRBV9|TRBJ1-4|-
CASSVDEGLNEKLFF
TGTGCCAGCAGCGTAGACGAGGGTTTGAATGAAAAACTGTTTTTT
>13|-|TRBV24-1|TRBJ2-2|TRBD2
CATSGLAGGPLFF
TGTGCCACCTCGGGACTAGCGGGAGGGCCACTGTTTTTT
>15|-|TRBV4-2|TRBJ1-2|TRBD1
CASSQDFGQGVGYTF
TGTGCCAGCAGCCAAGATTTTGGACAGGGTGTGGGCTACACCTTC
>13|-|TRBV7-9|TRBJ1-2|TRBD1
CASARDRAGGYTF
TGTGCCAGCGCCAGAGACAGGGCCGGAGGCTACACCTTC
>19|-|TRBV12-2|TRBJ1-1|-
CASRFREGTTGRPYTEAFF
TGTGCAAGTCGCTTCAGGGAGGGAACAACAGGGAGGCCATATACTGAAGCTTTCTTT
>18|-|TRBV7-2|TRBJ2-7|-
CASSSSGGVGGGFYEQYF
TGTGCCAGCAGCTCCTCGGGGGGAGTTGGCGGGGGCTTCTACGAGCAGTACTTC
>16|once|TRBV5-5|TRBJ2-1|-
CASSLAERRGVNEQFF
TGTGCCAGCAGCTTGGCTGAGCGGAGGGGAGTCAATGAGCAGTTCTTC
>13|-|TRBV4-2|TRBJ1-1|TRBD1
CASSQENGQGAFF
TGTGCCAGCAGCCAAGAGAATGGACAGGGAGCTTTCTTT
>13|-|TRBV6-4|TRBJ1-2|-
CASSDPRRYGYTF
TGTGCCAGCAGTGACCCCAGGCGCTATGGCTACACCTTC
>13|-|TRBV27|TRBJ2-7|-
CASSFAAAYEQYF
TGTGCCAGCAGTTTCGCGGCAGCCTACGAGCAGTACTTC
>14|-|TRBV3-1/TRBV3-2|TRBJ1-2|TRBD1
CASSPRGRPYGYTF
TGTGCCAGCAGCCCCAGGGGGCGACCATATGGCTACACCTTC
>16|-|TRBV6-5|TRBJ1-2|TRBD1
CASSYGTGGRSSGYTF
TGTGCCAGCAGTTACGGGACAGGGGGGCGTTCGTCCGGCTACACCTTC
>14|once|TRBV28|TRBJ1-1|TRBD1
CASSPFDRGVEAFF
TGTGCCAGCAGTCCGTTCGACAGGGGTGTTGAAGCTTTCTTT
>16|-|TRBV5-6|TRBJ2-2|TRBD2
CASSLVLAGNTGELFF
TGTGCCAGCAGCTTGGTGCTAGCGGGGAACACCGGGGAGCTGTTTTTT
>15|-|TRBV12-5|TRBJ2-3|-
CASGLVGRVTDTQYF
TGTGCTAGTGGTTTGGTCGGCAGGGTTACAGATACGCAGTATTTT
>14|-|TRBV10-3|TRBJ1-6|TRBD1
CAIRGTGGISPLHF
TGTGCCATCAGGGGGACAGGGGGGATTTCACCCCTCCACTTT
>15|-|TRBV6-6|TRBJ1-2|-
CASSYSEGAGYGYTF
TGTGCCAGCAGTTACTCGGAGGGCGCGGGATATGGCTACACCTTC
>15|-|TRBV28|TRBJ1-1|-
CASSLISPRYTEAFF
TGTGCCAGCAGTCTGATCTCCCCGAGGTACACTGAAGCTTTCTTT
>12|-|TRBV27|TRBJ2-3|-
CASKAFTDTQYF
TGTGCCAGCAAAGCGTTCACAGATACGCAGTATTTT
>16|-|TRBV18|TRBJ1-2|-
CASSPPGQRRYYGYTF
TGTGCCAGCTCACCGCCCGGACAGCGAAGATACTATGGCTACACCTTC
>14|-|TRBV6-1|TRBJ1-1|TRBD1
CASSETGGRTEAFF
TGTGCCAGCAGTGAGACAGGGGGCAGGACTGAAGCTTTCTTT